This is a list of T cell receptor beta chains from one sample in a study of T cell responses to AZD1222 COVID-19 vaccine. Clones were read by immunoSEQ multiplex PCR, and TCRdb kept only the in-frame ones, dropping some. Seen here are roughly 100,000 clones, 82% observed once, and the top ten hold approximately 5%. This specimen was peripheral blood, taken on day 0 of AZD1222 vaccination. Receptor source: an adult in good health. Each CDR3 is given with its conserved first and last residue.

j_call v_call cdr3_aa
TRBJ1-4 TRBV6-1 CASSEARQNNEKLFF
TRBJ2-1 TRBV5-1 CASSLGPHNEQFF
TRBJ1-5 TRBV5-5 CASSSGPINEPQHF
TRBJ2-5 TRBV2 CASSEQGGGETQYF
TRBJ1-1 TRBV6-5 CASSYLRSSPEAFF
TRBJ2-4 TRBV6-2/TRBV6-3 CASSYSNSGADIQYF
TRBJ1-1 TRBV9 CASSGRTGNTEAFF
TRBJ1-2 TRBV15 CATSRVPGSNYGYTF
TRBJ2-7 TRBV14 CASSQGVTGGYEQYF
TRBJ2-7 TRBV15 CATSRTAYYEQYF
TRBJ1-1 TRBV10-2 CASSDRRAAMNTEAFF
TRBJ2-7 TRBV5-1 CASTITGDPKLYF
TRBJ1-5 TRBV15 CATSRDQGQPQHF
TRBJ1-3 TRBV7-2 CASSLEGLSSGNTIYF
TRBJ2-1 TRBV15 CATSRDRLSWGNEQFF
TRBJ1-5 TRBV4-2 CASSQGPGTSQPQHF
TRBJ1-2 TRBV27 CASSQGGNYGYTF
TRBJ1-1 TRBV5-1 CASSLGARGTEAFF
TRBJ2-7 TRBV6-5 CASRVPGLGVEQYF
TRBJ1-2 TRBV7-8 CASSLSGLAYGYTF
TRBJ2-1 TRBV2 CASSEQGALYEQFF
TRBJ1-4 TRBV4-2 CASSPRAGATNEKLFF
TRBJ2-1 TRBV7-2 CASSPNYRGVSYNEQFF
TRBJ1-5 TRBV6-5 CASSPKSGQPQHF
TRBJ1-3 TRBV4-3 CASSQEVGNTIYF
TRBJ2-3 TRBV5-5 CASSFYSGGPTDTQYF
TRBJ2-7 TRBV6-1 CASSESRQLPYEQYF
TRBJ2-7 TRBV27 CASSNSYASSYEQYF
TRBJ2-5 TRBV7-2 CASSQAGGQETQYF
TRBJ2-7 TRBV7-2 CASSWGRGLRSEQYF
TRBJ2-3 TRBV3-1/TRBV3-2 CASSPGRSTDTQYF
TRBJ2-7 TRBV7-2 CASSLDGTGPYEQYF
TRBJ2-4 TRBV9 CASSVGSQNIQYF
TRBJ2-3 TRBV24-1 CATSDLGDTQYF
TRBJ1-3 TRBV7-2 CASSPLGGNTIYF
TRBJ1-2 TRBV4-3 CASSQDVSSGYGYTF
TRBJ2-4 TRBV6-5 CASSYSPGSIQYF
TRBJ1-1 TRBV19 CASSIGRLGNGFF
TRBJ2-1 TRBV6-2/TRBV6-3 CASSRGLDFYNEQFF
TRBJ1-1 TRBV27 CASSLWGYTEAFF
TRBJ2-1 TRBV7-9 CASSFGTGGAEEQFF
TRBJ2-7 TRBV7-2 CASSFSGGDYEQYF
TRBJ1-2 TRBV7-2 CASSLGPGEDGYTF
TRBJ1-5 TRBV3-1/TRBV3-2 CASSQGYRGQPQHF
TRBJ2-7 TRBV11-2 CASSLVPGMGHEQYF
TRBJ2-7 TRBV15 CATSRDRLGYEQYF
TRBJ1-5 TRBV10-3 CAISQGESSNQPQHF
TRBJ2-6 TRBV7-9 CASSSDRVRFVLTF
TRBJ1-1 TRBV29-1 CSVTPIGTENTEAFF
TRBJ1-6 TRBV4-2 CASSQESSYNSPLHF